The rows below give T cell receptor beta chains drawn from one sample of a study of blood T cell repertoires in COVID-19. Using immunoSEQ multiplex PCR, the repertoire was profiled, and TCRdb retains in-frame clones only, with some absent. The sample contains around 200,000 clones, around 86% of which appear only once. Sequenced material: peripheral blood. Source of these receptors: a man aged 35 to 55 with acute or convalescent COVID-19. Both conserved end residues are part of each CDR3. A D gene is named only where the DNA matches it firmly. Where a row states a size, it is once, few, many or the class of an expanded clone; other rows omit it.

D,V,size,J,DNA,CDR3
TRBD1,TRBV5-8,NA,TRBJ1-2,TGTGCCAGCAAGAGACAGGGGGTCAACTATGGCTACACCTTC,CASKRQGVNYGYTF
NA,TRBV10-2,NA,TRBJ1-6,TGCGCCAGCAGTGAAAGGGGATCCAACTATAATTCACCCCTCCACTTT,CASSERGSNYNSPLHF
TRBD1,TRBV28,NA,TRBJ1-2,TGTGCCAGCAGGGCCCAGGACAGGGGGGTAGGTGGCTACACCTTC,CASRAQDRGVGGYTF
NA,TRBV19,NA,TRBJ1-4,TGTGCCAGTAGTATAGGCCCAACTTACAGGGACTATAATGAAAAACTGTTTTTT,CASSIGPTYRDYNEKLFF
TRBD1,TRBV24-1,NA,TRBJ2-3,TGTGCCACCAGTGATGTGACAGGGGTTCCAGATACGCAGTATTTT,CATSDVTGVPDTQYF
TRBD2,TRBV5-1,NA,TRBJ2-3,TGCGCCAGCAGCTCGGGACTAGCGGGGGGTATCGCTAGCACAGATACGCAGTATTTT,CASSSGLAGGIASTDTQYF
NA,TRBV5-1,NA,TRBJ2-1,TGCGCCAGCAGTTCAGGGGTCTACAATGAGCAGTTCTTC,CASSSGVYNEQFF
TRBD2,TRBV10-1,NA,TRBJ2-1,TGCGCCAGCAGTAGAAGCGGGGGGTACGGTGAGCAGTTCTTC,CASSRSGGYGEQFF
TRBD1,TRBV6-4,NA,TRBJ2-3,TGTGCCAGCAGTTCACAGGGGGCAGATACGCAGTATTTT,CASSSQGADTQYF
TRBD1,TRBV2,NA,TRBJ1-5,TGTGCCAGCACCCGGGACAGGGCGGATGTTCAGCCCCAGCATTTT,CASTRDRADVQPQHF
NA,TRBV7-8,once,TRBJ2-7,TGTGCCAGCAGGTTTAGCCCGGACAGAGACTTTCCCTACGAGCAGTACTTC,CASRFSPDRDFPYEQYF
NA,TRBV5-1,few,TRBJ2-7,TGCGCCAGCAGCCAAACAGGGAACTCCTACGAGCAGTACTTC,CASSQTGNSYEQYF
NA,TRBV27,NA,TRBJ1-5,TGTGCCAGCAGTTTGTCTCGATCAGGAGGTCAGCCCCAGCATTTT,CASSLSRSGGQPQHF
NA,TRBV10-3,once,TRBJ2-5,TGTGCCATCCGTCCAGGGGCCAGCCAAGAGACCCAGTACTTC,CAIRPGASQETQYF
NA,TRBV7-9,NA,TRBJ2-5,TGTGCCAGCAGCTTACAGGGCCCGCAAGAGACCCAGTACTTC,CASSLQGPQETQYF
NA,TRBV25-1,NA,TRBJ1-2,TGTGCCAGCAGGCAGGCGGGCCAGCACTATGGCTACACCTTC,CASRQAGQHYGYTF
NA,TRBV6-6,NA,TRBJ2-7,TGTGCCAGCAGTTACACGACAGGATCCTACGAGCAGTACTTC,CASSYTTGSYEQYF
TRBD1,TRBV29-1,once,TRBJ1-3,TGCAGCGTTCTTGTCGGGACAGGCCACACCATATATTTT,CSVLVGTGHTIYF
TRBD2,TRBV5-1,NA,TRBJ2-7,TGCGCCAGCAGCTTGGACGGGGGGGCCTTCGAGCAGTACTTC,CASSLDGGAFEQYF
TRBD1,TRBV29-1,NA,TRBJ1-4,TGCAGCGCCGCTCCAACAGGGGGTCAAAATGAAAAACTGTTTTTT,CSAAPTGGQNEKLFF
TRBD2,TRBV2,NA,TRBJ2-5,TGTGCCAGCGTCGTAGGATCCGGGGGGGCCCAGTACTTC,CASVVGSGGAQYF
NA,TRBV28,NA,TRBJ2-7,TGTGCCAGCAGTTTGGTGGGGGGAATATACGAGCAGTACTTC,CASSLVGGIYEQYF
NA,TRBV6-4,NA,TRBJ1-3,TGTGCCAGCAGTGAAGGGCAGGGGTGGCGGGGAAACACCATATATTTT,CASSEGQGWRGNTIYF
TRBD2,TRBV2,once,TRBJ2-7,TGTGCCAGCAGTGAGAGGAAGGGAGGGTGGTCCTACGAGCAGTACTTC,CASSERKGGWSYEQYF
NA,TRBV28,NA,TRBJ1-5,TGTGCCAGCAGTCGGGGAAATCAGCCCCAGCATTTT,CASSRGNQPQHF
TRBD1,TRBV6-5,NA,TRBJ1-4,TGTGCCAGCAGTTACAGATTACAGGGGGCAGGGGAAAAACTGTTTTTT,CASSYRLQGAGEKLFF
TRBD2,TRBV4-1,NA,TRBJ2-1,TGCGCCAGCAGCCAAGAAAAGACTAGCGGGGGGTACTTGAGCCCCTACAATGAGCAGTTCTTC,CASSQEKTSGGYLSPYNEQFF
TRBD2,TRBV3-1/TRBV3-2,NA,TRBJ2-5,TGTGCCAGCAGCCAAGGTGGGACTAGCGGGGGGGCCGGGGAGACCCAGTACTTC,CASSQGGTSGGAGETQYF
TRBD1,TRBV27,NA,TRBJ2-7,TGTGCCAGCAGTTCACGGACAGGGTTGGGCCACGAGCAGTACTTC,CASSSRTGLGHEQYF
TRBD1,TRBV5-1,NA,TRBJ2-7,TGCGCCAGCAGCGCCGACAGGGTACCCTCCTACGAGCAGTACTTC,CASSADRVPSYEQYF
NA,TRBV5-1,NA,TRBJ1-1,TGCGCCAGCAGCTTGGTTACAGCAAACACTGAAGCTTTCTTT,CASSLVTANTEAFF
NA,TRBV7-9,NA,TRBJ2-2,TGTGCCAGCAGCTCGCCCTCGGGGGGCATTCGCCCCGGGGAGCTGTTTTTT,CASSSPSGGIRPGELFF
NA,TRBV2,few,TRBJ2-3,TGTGCCAGCAGTGGGGCAGGGTTCACAGATACGCAGTATTTT,CASSGAGFTDTQYF
TRBD1,TRBV28,NA,TRBJ1-3,TGTGCCAGCAGTACCACAGGGGTGGCGCTGAGCTGGGGAGGAAACACCATATATTTT,CASSTTGVALSWGGNTIYF
NA,TRBV19,once,TRBJ2-7,TGTGCCAGTAGTGCGGGTCCGGGATACGAGCAGTACTTC,CASSAGPGYEQYF
NA,TRBV19,NA,TRBJ2-1,TGTGCCAGTAGTCCAGGACAACCCTCCTACAATGAGCAGTTCTTC,CASSPGQPSYNEQFF
TRBD1,TRBV2,NA,TRBJ1-4,TGTGCCGCGCTCTCCCGGGGACAGGTGAATGAAAAACTGTTTTTT,CAALSRGQVNEKLFF
NA,TRBV21-1,NA,TRBJ2-7,TGTGCCAGCAGCATATCCAACGGGGCGGGGGGTGAGTACGAGCAGTACTTC,CASSISNGAGGEYEQYF